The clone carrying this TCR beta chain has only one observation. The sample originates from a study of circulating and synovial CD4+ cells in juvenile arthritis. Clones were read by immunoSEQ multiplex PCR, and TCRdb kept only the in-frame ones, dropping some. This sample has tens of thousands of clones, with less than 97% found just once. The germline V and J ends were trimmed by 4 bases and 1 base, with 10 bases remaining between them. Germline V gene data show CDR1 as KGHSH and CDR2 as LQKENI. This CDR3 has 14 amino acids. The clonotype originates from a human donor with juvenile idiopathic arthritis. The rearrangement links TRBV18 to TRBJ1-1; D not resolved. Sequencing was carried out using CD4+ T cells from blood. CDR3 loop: CASSLGGGNTEAFF. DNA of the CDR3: TGTGCCAGCTCACTAGGCGGAGGGAACACTGAAGCTTTCTTT.